The 23 T cell receptor beta chains listed next were all sequenced from one sample in a study of tumor-infiltrating lymphocytes in primary liver carcinoma. Alongside blood RNA obtained from unsorted whole blood, germline DNA was also extracted. Starting material of roughly 550 ng total RNA yielded TCR beta cDNA via a constant-region primer. Amplification in three nested multiplex PCR rounds with slightly modified ARM-PCR gave rise to TCR beta libraries. Investigators reported that the first two PCR rounds, at 10 cycles each, used TRBV1-TRBV30 forward primers with a C-beta reverse primer. MiXCR, applied by TCRdb to the multiplex PCR reads, yields one record per CDR3 protein. This table holds 310,000 or so distinct CDR3 sequences, about 61% found once. Source material: peripheral blood. These receptors came from a man aged 35 to 55 with primary liver carcinoma and hepatitis B virus infection.

As concerns this clonotype: A read error may explain this, as a much larger clone is one base away. The chain has TRBV12-3 or TRBV12-4 and TRBJ2-7; D may be TRBD1 or TRBD2 (5 bases each). The germline V and J ends were trimmed by 5 bases and 2 bases, with 13 bases remaining between them. The CDR3 is 14 residues long. CDR3 loop: CASSRDESTYEQYF. The DNA of the CDR3 is TGTGCCAGCAGTCGGGACGAGAGCACCTACGAGCAGTACTTC.

This clonotype occurred many times. The chain uses TRBV12-3 or TRBV12-4 and TRBJ2-1, with 13 positions matching TRBD2. The CDR3 has 17 residues. Trimming took 5 bases from V and 7 from J; bases not matched to a gene: 11. CDR3 region: CASSPLAGGLTGNEQFF. CDR3 in DNA: TGTGCCAGCAGTCCACTAGCGGGAGGGCTTACAGGGAATGAGCAGTTCTTC.

Note on this clonotype: One junction end disagrees with the germline gene, perhaps due to a read error. The gene calls are TRBV11-1 and TRBJ2-7; either TRBD1 or TRBD2 may fit D (5 bases each). Germline lookup yields CDR1 SGHAT and CDR2 FQDESV (reference sequence). The CDR3 runs 14 residues. In nucleotides, the CDR3 is TGTGCCATCAGCACCAGGGCCTCCTCCTACGAGCGGTACTTT. Encoded protein: CAISTRASSYERYF.

With regard to this clonotype: Since a much larger clone is just one base distant, this may be a read error. The rearrangement links TRBV4-1 to TRBJ2-3, with D possibly being TRBD1 or TRBD2 (5 bases each). Germline V lookup: CDR1 MGHRA, CDR2 YSYEKL. V was cut by 4 bases and J by 4 bases, with 21 bases left in between. The CDR3 covers 17 residues. The CDR3 DNA is TGCGCCAGCAGCCGCCTGGGTGAGGGGAGTTTTTCAGATACGCAGTATTTT. It yields the protein CASSRLGEGSFSDTQYF.

DNA for the CDR3: TGTGCCAGCAGCCTCTGGGGACAGCTCAGGGAGAAGTTCTTC. Translating it yields CASSLWGQLREKFF. The chain employs TRBV11-2 and TRBJ2-1, with TRBD1 identical over 7 bases. This CDR3 contains 14 residues. The J segment lost 14 bases and the V segment lost 5 bases, leaving 15 bases of the junction unmatched. Germline lookup yields CDR1 SGHAT and CDR2 FQNNGV.

This chain joins TRBV29-1 and TRBJ2-3, with TRBD1 matching over 8 bases. The germline gives CDR1 SQVTM, CDR2 ANQGSEA. The CDR3 has 15 amino acids. Trimming at V came to 6 bases and at J to 15 bases, leaving 23 bases not matched to a gene. The CDR3 DNA is TGCAGCGTCGATATCCCGTCAGGGGGCATAAATATGCAATATTTT. This gives the protein CSVDIPSGGINMQYF.

The table lists this clonotype with many counts. The chain couples TRBV6-6 to TRBJ2-7; TRBD1 matches 10 bases. Trimming removed 8 bases from V and 2 bases from J; junction bases left unmatched: 9. CDR1 is MNHNY, CDR2 SVGAGI, per germline (reference sequence). The CDR3 sequence is 15 residues long. The chain's CDR3 is CASSRSGTGAYEQYF. Here the CDR3 DNA reads TGTGCCAGCTCCCGTTCCGGGACAGGGGCCTACGAGCAGTACTTC.

A note on this clonotype: At one boundary the junction diverges from the germline segment, which might be a read error. The chain carries TRBV11-2 and TRBJ1-1; the match to TRBD1 covers 7 bases. CDR1 and CDR2 from the germline V gene are SGHAT and FQNNGV. The CDR3 extends over 13 amino acids. The CDR3 DNA reads as TGTGCTAGCCAGGGGGGTTTCAACATTGAAGCTTTCTTT. This gives the protein CASQGGFNIEAFF.

For this clonotype: This may stem from a read error, because a much larger clone lies one nucleotide away. Lacking the conserved final phenylalanine or tryptophan, this CDR3 likely reflects a read error. V is TRBV10-2 and J is TRBJ2-7; D possibly matches TRBD1 or TRBD2 (5 bases each). This CDR3 has 14 amino acids. Per germline, CDR1 WSHSY and CDR2 SAAADI. V shed 6 bases and J shed 0 bases, with 12 bases lying between them. CDR3 sequence (DNA): TGCGCCAGCAGGATGGGGACGGTCTCCTACGAGCAGTACTTA. This sequence encodes CASRMGTVSYEQYL.

With respect to this clonotype: This may be a read error, as it is one base from a much larger clone. The rearrangement joins TRBV12-3 or TRBV12-4 to TRBJ1-1; D possibly corresponds to TRBD1 (5 bases). The CDR3 runs 14 residues. With 5 bases removed from V and 5 bases from J, the gap between germline ends came to 15 bases. CDR3 loop: CASSSGAGPTEAFF. CDR3 nucleotide sequence: TGTGCCAGCAGTAGTGGGGCAGGGCCGACTGAAGCTTTCTTT.

Of note for this clonotype: A much larger clone lies one base from this, so it may be a read error. The V gene is TRBV24-1, the J gene TRBJ2-1, with 9 bases that match TRBD2. Germline trimming cut 4 bases from V and 7 bases from J; bases unmatched to any gene: 10. CDR1 KGHDR and CDR2 SFDVKD come from the germline V gene. CDR3 size: 16 residues. CDR3 nucleotides: TGTGCCACCAGTGAAAGGATAGCGGGAGTACGGAATGAGCAGTTCTTC. As protein: CATSERIAGVRNEQFF.

About this clonotype itself: A much larger clone sits a single nucleotide away, making a read error possible. This chain joins TRBV6-2 or TRBV6-3 and TRBJ2-2, with TRBD1 as a possible D gene (6 bases). The CDR3 covers 13 residues. With 7 bases removed from V and 5 bases from J, the gap between germline ends came to 11 bases. Germline V gene lookup returns CDR1 MNHEY and CDR2 SVGEGT. Written as DNA, the CDR3 is TGTGCCAGCAATATACAGGGTACCGGGGAGCTGTTTTTT. Protein product: CASNIQGTGELFF.

The rearrangement uses TRBV5-6 and TRBJ2-7; TRBD1 might be the D (6 bases). The CDR3 runs 14 residues. Between the trimmed V and J ends, which lost 6 bases and 3 bases, there was a span of 16 bases. The germline V gene has CDR1 SGHDT and CDR2 YYEEEE. Here the CDR3 reads CASMRGTGRYEQYF. In DNA form, the CDR3 reads TGTGCCAGCATGCGCGGAACAGGGCGCTACGAGCAGTACTTC.

This clonotype was observed a few times. The rearrangement links TRBV6-5 to TRBJ2-2; a weak D match, TRBD2 (6 bases). V shed 6 bases and J shed 2 bases, with 10 bases lying between them. CDR1 MNHEY and CDR2 SVGAGI come from the germline V gene. This CDR3 is built from 14 residues. The CDR3 nucleotides are TGTGCCAGCAGACCGGGACTTAACACCGGGGAGCTGTTTTTT. Protein product: CASRPGLNTGELFF.

This clonotype was detected ten times or more. V is TRBV6-2 or TRBV6-3 and J is TRBJ2-3, with D perhaps matching TRBD1 (6 bases). Germline CDR1 and CDR2: MNHEY and SVGEGT. CDR3 length: 15 residues. V was cut by 2 bases and J by 4 bases, with 13 bases left in between. As DNA, the CDR3 is TGTGCCAGCAGTTACGATGGTACAGGGTCAGATACGCAGTATTTT. Translated, it gives CASSYDGTGSDTQYF.

This chain connects TRBV30 to TRBJ2-3, with D unclear. The last part of the DNA fits TRBJ1-5 better; the J call may be wrong. The CDR3 length is 11 residues. Germline V gene data show CDR1 as GTSNPN and CDR2 as SVGIG (reference sequence). The DNA for the CDR3 is TGTGCCTGGGGGATTTCGGATACGCAGCATTTT. It encodes CAWGISDTQHF.

This clonotype was observed many times. This chain links TRBV5-7 with TRBJ1-5, with 8 bases matching TRBD1. TRBV5-7 is assigned to the ORF class and has an uncertain function. The trim removed 4 bases at V and 0 bases at J, leaving 9 bases unmatched. The CDR3 runs 17 residues. CDR3 DNA: TGTGCCAGCAGCAGTACGGGACAGGACATTAGCAATCAGCCCCAGCATTTT. This translates into CASSSTGQDISNQPQHF.

This rearrangement joins TRBV6-5 to TRBJ2-7; possibly TRBD2 for D (6 bases). The CDR3 has 15 amino acids. The V end was cut by 3 bases, the J end by 2 bases, with 14 bases between. Germline loops: CDR1 MNHEY, CDR2 SVGAGI. The CDR3 bases are TGTGCCAGCAGTTATCGATCGGCGGGAACCTACGAGCAGTACTTC. This sequence encodes CASSYRSAGTYEQYF.

This clonotype was detected only a few times. One end of the junction fails to match germline, which may point to a read error. The chain joins TRBV5-6 to TRBJ2-3; no definite D call. This CDR3 comprises 14 residues. Germline V gene data show CDR1 as SGHDT and CDR2 as YYEEEE. This chain's CDR3 is CANSLIPTTDTQYF. The CDR3 region has the DNA TGTGCCAACAGCTTGATTCCTACCACGGATACGCAGTATTTT.

A few counts support this clonotype. The chain couples TRBV28 to TRBJ1-1; D is undetermined. The CDR3 contains 12 residues. V lost 9 bases, J lost 2 bases, and 10 bases lay in between. Germline values: CDR1 MDHEN, CDR2 SYDVKM. CDR3 region: CAREGVNTEAFF. The CDR3 DNA follows: TGTGCCAGAGAAGGAGTAAACACTGAAGCTTTCTTT.

This clonotype was seen a few times. The V call is TRBV6-1, the J call TRBJ2-3, with 8 bases matching TRBD2. Germline V CDR1 and CDR2: MNHNS, SASEGT. This CDR3 spans 18 amino acids. V lost 9 bases to trimming and J lost 3 bases; unmatched junction nucleotides: 20. The CDR3 nucleotides read TGTGCCAGTAGTCCTACGGGACTAGTGGGAGGCGCGACAGATACGCAGTATTTT. Translating gives CASSPTGLVGGATDTQYF.

Written as DNA, the CDR3 is TGTGCCAGCAGCCAGGACGGAGGCGGCGGCTACACCTTC. Protein product: CASSQDGGGGYTF. The chain combines TRBV6-6 with TRBJ1-2; D remains ambiguous. Germline V gene sequence: CDR1 MNHNY, CDR2 SVGAGI (reference sequence). The CDR3 consists of 13 residues. Trimming left V 6 bases short and J 8 bases short, with 16 bases between.

As regards this clonotype: Being one base from a much bigger clone, this may be a read error. J is TRBJ1-1 and V is TRBV6-2 or TRBV6-3, with D unresolved. Looked up from germline, CDR1 is MNHEY and CDR2 is SVGEGT. This CDR3 has 13 residues. Trimming removed 6 bases at V and 6 bases at J, with 14 bases between. The CDR3 is CASSSQLTSEAFF. CDR3 sequence (DNA): TGTGCCAGCAGCTCTCAGTTGACGTCTGAAGCTTTCTTT.